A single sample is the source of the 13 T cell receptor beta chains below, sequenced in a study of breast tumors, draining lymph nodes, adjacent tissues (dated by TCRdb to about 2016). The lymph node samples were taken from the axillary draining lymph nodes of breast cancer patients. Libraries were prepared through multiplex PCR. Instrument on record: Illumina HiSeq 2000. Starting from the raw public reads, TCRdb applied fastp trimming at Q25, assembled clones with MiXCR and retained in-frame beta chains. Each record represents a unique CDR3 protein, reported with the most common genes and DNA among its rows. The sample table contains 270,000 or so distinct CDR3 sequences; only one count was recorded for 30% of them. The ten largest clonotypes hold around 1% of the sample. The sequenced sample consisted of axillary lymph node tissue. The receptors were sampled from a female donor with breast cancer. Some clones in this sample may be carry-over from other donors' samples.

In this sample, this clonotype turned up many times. The CDR3 region has the DNA TGCGCCAGCAATCCGACAGCCTCTTCCTACGAGCAGTACTTC. Encoded protein: CASNPTASSYEQYF. The chain uses TRBV10-2 and TRBJ2-7; D perhaps matches TRBD1 (5 bases). CDR3 length: 14 amino acids. V was cut by 7 bases and J by 1 base, with 14 bases left in between. CDR1 is WSHSY, CDR2 SAAADI, per germline.

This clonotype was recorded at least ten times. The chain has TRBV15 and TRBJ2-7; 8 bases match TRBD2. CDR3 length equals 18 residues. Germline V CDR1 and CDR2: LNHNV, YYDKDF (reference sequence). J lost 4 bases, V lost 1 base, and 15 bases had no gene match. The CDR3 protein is CATSRGSGLAGRGYEQYF. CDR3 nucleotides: TGTGCCACCAGCAGAGGATCAGGGCTAGCGGGCCGTGGTTACGAGCAGTACTTC.

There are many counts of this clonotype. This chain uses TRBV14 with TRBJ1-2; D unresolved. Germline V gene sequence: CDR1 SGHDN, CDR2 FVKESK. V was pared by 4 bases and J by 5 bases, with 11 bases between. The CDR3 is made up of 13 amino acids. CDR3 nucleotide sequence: TGTGCCAGCAGCCTAAGCCAGGAATATGGCTACACCTTC. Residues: CASSLSQEYGYTF.

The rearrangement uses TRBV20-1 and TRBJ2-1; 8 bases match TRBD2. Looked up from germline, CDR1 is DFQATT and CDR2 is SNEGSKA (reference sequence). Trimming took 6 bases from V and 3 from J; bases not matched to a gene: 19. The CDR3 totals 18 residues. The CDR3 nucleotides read TGCAGTGCGCCGGCTGGACTACTAGCGGCAGGTTACTACAATGAGCAGTTCTTC. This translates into CSAPAGLLAAGYYNEQFF.

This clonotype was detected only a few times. CDR3 residues: CSARDRGRTTYGYTF. DNA of the CDR3: TGCAGTGCTAGAGACAGGGGCAGAACTACCTATGGCTACACCTTC. The rearrangement links TRBV20-1 to TRBJ1-2; D may be TRBD1 (6 bases). The CDR3 consists of 15 residues. The V end lost 0 bases, the J end lost 4 bases, and 15 bases lay between the germline ends. In germline, CDR1 is DFQATT, CDR2 SNEGSKA (reference sequence).

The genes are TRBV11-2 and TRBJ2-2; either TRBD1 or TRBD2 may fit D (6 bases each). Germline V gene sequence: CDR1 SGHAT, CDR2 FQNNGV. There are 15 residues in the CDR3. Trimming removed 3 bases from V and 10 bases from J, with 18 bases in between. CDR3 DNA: TGTGCCAGCAGCTTTGAACCCAAGAGGGGGGAGGAGCTGTTTTTT. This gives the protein CASSFEPKRGEELFF.

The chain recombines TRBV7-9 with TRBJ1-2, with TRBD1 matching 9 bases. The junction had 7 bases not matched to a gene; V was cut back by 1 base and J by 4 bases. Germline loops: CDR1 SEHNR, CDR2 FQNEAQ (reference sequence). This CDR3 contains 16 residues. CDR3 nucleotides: TGTGCCAGCAGCTTAGGCTCACAGGGGGCAGTCTATGGCTACACCTTC. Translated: CASSLGSQGAVYGYTF.

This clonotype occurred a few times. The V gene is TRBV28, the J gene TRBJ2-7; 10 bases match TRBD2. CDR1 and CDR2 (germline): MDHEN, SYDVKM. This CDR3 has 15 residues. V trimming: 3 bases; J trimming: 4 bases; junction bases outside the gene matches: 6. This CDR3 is CASSFKREGPYEQYF. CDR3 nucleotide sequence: TGTGCCAGCAGTTTCAAGCGGGAGGGCCCGTACGAGCAGTACTTC.

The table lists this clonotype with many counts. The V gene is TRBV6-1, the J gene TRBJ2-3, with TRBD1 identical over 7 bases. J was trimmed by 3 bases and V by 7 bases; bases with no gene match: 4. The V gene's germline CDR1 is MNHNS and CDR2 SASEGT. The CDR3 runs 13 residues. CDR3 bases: TGTGCCAGCAAGAACAGGGGAACAGATACGCAGTATTTT. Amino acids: CASKNRGTDTQYF.

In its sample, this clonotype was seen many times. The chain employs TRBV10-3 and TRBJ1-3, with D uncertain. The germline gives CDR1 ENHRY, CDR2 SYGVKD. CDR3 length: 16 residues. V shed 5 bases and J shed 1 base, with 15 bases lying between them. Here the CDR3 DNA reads TGTGCCATCAGTACAAAACCGGGCACATCTGGAAACACCATATATTTT. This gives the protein CAISTKPGTSGNTIYF.

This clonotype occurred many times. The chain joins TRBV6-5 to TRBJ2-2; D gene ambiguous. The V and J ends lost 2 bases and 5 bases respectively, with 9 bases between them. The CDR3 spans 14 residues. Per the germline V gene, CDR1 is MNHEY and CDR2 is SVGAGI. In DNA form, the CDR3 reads TGTGCCAGCAGTTACGGCGACCAGACCGGGGAGCTGTTTTTT. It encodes CASSYGDQTGELFF.

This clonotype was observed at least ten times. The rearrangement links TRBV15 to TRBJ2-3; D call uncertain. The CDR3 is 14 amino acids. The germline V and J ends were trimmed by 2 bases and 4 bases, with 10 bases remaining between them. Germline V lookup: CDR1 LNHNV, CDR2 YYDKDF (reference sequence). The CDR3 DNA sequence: TGTGCCACCAGCAGATCTTCGGGCTCAGATACGCAGTATTTT. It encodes CATSRSSGSDTQYF.

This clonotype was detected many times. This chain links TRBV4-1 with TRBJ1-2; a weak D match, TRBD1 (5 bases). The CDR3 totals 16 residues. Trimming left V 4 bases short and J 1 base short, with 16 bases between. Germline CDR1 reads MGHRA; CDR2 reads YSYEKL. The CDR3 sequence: CASSPWEGNGNYGYTF. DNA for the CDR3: TGCGCCAGCAGCCCGTGGGAGGGGAACGGTAACTATGGCTACACCTTC.